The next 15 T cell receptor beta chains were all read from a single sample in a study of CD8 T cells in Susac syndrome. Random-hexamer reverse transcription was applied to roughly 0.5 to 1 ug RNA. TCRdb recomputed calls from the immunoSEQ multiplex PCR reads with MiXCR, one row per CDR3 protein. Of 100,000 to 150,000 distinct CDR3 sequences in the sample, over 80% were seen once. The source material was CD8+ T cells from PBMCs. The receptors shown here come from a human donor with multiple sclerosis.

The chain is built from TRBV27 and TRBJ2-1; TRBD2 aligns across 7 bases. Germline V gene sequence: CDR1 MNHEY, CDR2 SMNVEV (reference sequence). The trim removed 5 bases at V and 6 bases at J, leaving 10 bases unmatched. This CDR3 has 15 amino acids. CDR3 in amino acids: CASSPLSGAPNEQFF. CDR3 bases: TGTGCCAGCAGTCCGCTGAGCGGGGCACCCAATGAGCAGTTCTTC.

CDR3 sequence reads: CASSLEGQANTGELFF. The CDR3 nucleotides are TGTGCCAGCAGCTTAGAAGGACAGGCGAACACCGGGGAGCTGTTTTTT. V gene TRBV11-2 combines with J gene TRBJ2-2; 7 nucleotides line up with TRBD1. V lost 0 bases, J lost 0 bases, and 1 base stayed unmatched. CDR1 SGHAT and CDR2 FQNNGV come from the germline V gene. The CDR3 sequence is 16 residues long.

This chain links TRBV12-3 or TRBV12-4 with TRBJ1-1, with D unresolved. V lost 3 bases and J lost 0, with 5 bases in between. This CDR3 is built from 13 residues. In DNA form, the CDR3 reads TGTGCCAGCAGTTTTTCGATGAACACTGAAGCTTTCTTT. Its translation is CASSFSMNTEAFF.

For the CDR3, the DNA is TGTGCCAGCAGCTCCGGGACAGGGGACTACGAGCAGTACTTC. It specifies CASSSGTGDYEQYF. This chain joins TRBV5-6 and TRBJ2-7; 10 bases line up with TRBD1. Germline V gene data show CDR1 as SGHDT and CDR2 as YYEEEE. After removal of 3 bases from V and 3 bases from J, the junction contained 3 bases not matched to a gene. CDR3 length: 14 residues.

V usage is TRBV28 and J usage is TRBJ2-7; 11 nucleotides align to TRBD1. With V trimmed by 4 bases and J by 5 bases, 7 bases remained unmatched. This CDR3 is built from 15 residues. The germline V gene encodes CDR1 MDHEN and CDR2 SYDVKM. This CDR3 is CASSSPGQGVHEQYV. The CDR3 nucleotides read TGTGCCAGCAGTTCCCCGGGACAGGGGGTACACGAGCAGTACGTC.

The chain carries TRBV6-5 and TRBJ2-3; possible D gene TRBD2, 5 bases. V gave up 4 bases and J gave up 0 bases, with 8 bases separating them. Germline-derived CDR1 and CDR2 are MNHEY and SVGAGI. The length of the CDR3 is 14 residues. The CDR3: CASSWTPSTDTQYF. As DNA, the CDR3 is TGTGCCAGCAGTTGGACTCCCAGCACAGATACGCAGTATTTT.

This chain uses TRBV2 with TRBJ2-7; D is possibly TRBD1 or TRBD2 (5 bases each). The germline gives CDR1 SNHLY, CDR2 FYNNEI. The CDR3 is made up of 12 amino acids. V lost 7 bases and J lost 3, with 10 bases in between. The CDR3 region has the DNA TGTGCCAGCATAGGGGACGTCTACGAGCAGTACTTC. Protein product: CASIGDVYEQYF.

CDR3 residues: CASSQRDRDRGDGYTF. For the CDR3, the DNA is TGCGCCAGCAGCCAACGCGACCGGGACAGGGGGGATGGCTACACCTTC. This chain joins TRBV4-1 and TRBJ1-2; the match to TRBD1 covers 11 bases. The trim removed 2 bases at V and 6 bases at J, leaving 8 bases unmatched. CDR3 size: 16 residues. Germline loops: CDR1 MGHRA, CDR2 YSYEKL.

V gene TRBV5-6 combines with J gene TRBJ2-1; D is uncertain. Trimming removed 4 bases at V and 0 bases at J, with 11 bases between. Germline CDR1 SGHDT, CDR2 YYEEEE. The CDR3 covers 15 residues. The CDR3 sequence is CASSGYSFSYNEQFF. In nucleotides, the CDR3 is TGTGCCAGCAGCGGGTACAGTTTCTCCTACAATGAGCAGTTCTTC.

The CDR3 nucleotides are TGTGCCAGTAGTATAATCGGCACCACCGGGGAGCTGTTTTTT. Amino acids: CASSIIGTTGELFF. The rearrangement joins TRBV19 to TRBJ2-2; D gene unclear. V lost 2 bases and J lost 4, with 8 bases in between. This CDR3 has 14 amino acids. CDR1 and CDR2 from the germline V gene are LNHDA and SQIVND (reference sequence). Based on the CDR3 plus reference TRBV19 and TRBJ2-2, the full variable domain is DGGITQSPKYLFRKEGQNVTLSCEQNLNHDAMYWYRQDPGQGLRLIYYSQIVNDFQKGDIAEGYSVSREKKESFPLTVTSAQKNPTAFYLCASSIIGTTGELFFGEGSRLTVL.

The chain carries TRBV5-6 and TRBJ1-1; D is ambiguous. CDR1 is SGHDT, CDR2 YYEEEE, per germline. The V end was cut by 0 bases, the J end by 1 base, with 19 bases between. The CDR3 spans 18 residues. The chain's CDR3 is CASSLAWAEVAPNTEAFF. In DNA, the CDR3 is TGTGCCAGCAGCTTGGCCTGGGCCGAGGTGGCCCCGAACACTGAAGCTTTCTTT.

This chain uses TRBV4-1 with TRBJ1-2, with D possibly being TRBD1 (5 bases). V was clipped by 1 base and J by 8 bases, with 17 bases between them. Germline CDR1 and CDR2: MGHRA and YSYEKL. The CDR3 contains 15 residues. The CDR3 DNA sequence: TGCGCCAGCAGCCAAGTATTAGGGGTCACCTCCGGCTACACCTTC. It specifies CASSQVLGVTSGYTF.

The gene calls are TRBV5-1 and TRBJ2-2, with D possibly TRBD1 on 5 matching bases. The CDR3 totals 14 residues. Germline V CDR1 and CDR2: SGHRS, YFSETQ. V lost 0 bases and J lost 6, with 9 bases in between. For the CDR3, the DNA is TGCGCCAGCAGCTTGGGCAGGGAAGCCGGGGAGCTGTTTTTT. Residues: CASSLGREAGELFF. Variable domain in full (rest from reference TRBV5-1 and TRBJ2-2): KAGVTQTPRYLIKTRGQQVTLSCSPISGHRSVSWYQQTPGQGLQFLFEYFSETQRNKGNFPGRFSGRQFSNSRSEMNVSTLELGDSALYLCASSLGREAGELFFGEGSRLTVL.

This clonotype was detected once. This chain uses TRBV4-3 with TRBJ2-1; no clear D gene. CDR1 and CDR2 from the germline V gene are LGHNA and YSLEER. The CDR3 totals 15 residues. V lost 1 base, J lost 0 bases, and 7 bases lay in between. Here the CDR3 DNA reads TGCGCCAGCAGCCAAGCGTGGGACTCCTACAATGAGCAGTTCTTC. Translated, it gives CASSQAWDSYNEQFF.

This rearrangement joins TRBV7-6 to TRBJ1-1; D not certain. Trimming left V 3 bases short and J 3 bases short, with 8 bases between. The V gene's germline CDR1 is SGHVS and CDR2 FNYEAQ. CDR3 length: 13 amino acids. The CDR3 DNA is TGTGCCAGCAGCTTCAACTCTTACACTGAAGCTTTCTTT. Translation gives CASSFNSYTEAFF.